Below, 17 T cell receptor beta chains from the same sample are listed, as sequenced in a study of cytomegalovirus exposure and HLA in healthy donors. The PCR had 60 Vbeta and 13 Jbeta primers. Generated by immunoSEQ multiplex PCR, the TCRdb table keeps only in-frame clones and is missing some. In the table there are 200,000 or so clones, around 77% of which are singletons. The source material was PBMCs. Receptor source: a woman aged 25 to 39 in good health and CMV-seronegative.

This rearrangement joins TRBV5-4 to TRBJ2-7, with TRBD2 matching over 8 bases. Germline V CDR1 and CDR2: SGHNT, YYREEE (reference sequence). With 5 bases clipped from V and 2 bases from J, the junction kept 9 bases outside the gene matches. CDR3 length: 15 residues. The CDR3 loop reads CASSSTSGTPYEQYF. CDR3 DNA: TGTGCCAGCAGTTCTACTAGCGGTACCCCCTACGAGCAGTACTTC.

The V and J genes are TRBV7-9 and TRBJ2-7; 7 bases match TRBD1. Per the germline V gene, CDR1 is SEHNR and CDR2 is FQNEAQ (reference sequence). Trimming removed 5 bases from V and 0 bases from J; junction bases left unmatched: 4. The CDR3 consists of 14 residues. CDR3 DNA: TGTGCCAGCAGCCCGGGACAGAGCTCCTACGAGCAGTACTTC. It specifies CASSPGQSSYEQYF.

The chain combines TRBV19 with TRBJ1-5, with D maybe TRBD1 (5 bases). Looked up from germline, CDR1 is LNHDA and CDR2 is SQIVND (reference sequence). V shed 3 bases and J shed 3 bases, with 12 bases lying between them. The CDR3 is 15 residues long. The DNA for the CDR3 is TGTGCCAGTAGTATTAATAGACAGATCAATCAGCCCCAGCATTTT. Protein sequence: CASSINRQINQPQHF.

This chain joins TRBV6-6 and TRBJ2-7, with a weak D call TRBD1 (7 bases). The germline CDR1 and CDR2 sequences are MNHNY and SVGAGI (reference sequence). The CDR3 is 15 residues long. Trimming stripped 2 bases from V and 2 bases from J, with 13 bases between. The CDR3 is CASSYGSGGTYEQYF. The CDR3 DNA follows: TGTGCCAGCAGTTACGGGTCAGGGGGGACCTACGAGCAGTACTTC.

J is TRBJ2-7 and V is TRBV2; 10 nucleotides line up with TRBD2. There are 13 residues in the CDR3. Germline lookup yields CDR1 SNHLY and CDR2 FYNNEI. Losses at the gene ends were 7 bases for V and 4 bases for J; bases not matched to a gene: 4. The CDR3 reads CASTSGSYYEQYF. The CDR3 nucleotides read TGTGCCAGCACTAGCGGGAGCTATTACGAGCAGTACTTC.

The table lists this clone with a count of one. This CDR3 reads CASSYSGQSNQPQHF. CDR3 DNA sequence: TGTGCCAGCAGTTACTCGGGACAAAGCAATCAGCCCCAGCATTTT. This rearrangement joins TRBV6-5 to TRBJ1-5; the D gene is possibly TRBD1 (6 bases). Trimming took off 0 bases at V and 1 base at J, with 7 bases between the two ends. This CDR3 is 15 amino acids long. Germline V gene sequence: CDR1 MNHEY, CDR2 SVGAGI.

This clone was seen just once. The CDR3 nucleotides read TGTGCCAGCAGCCGGGCGGAGGGAGGGTACAAAAACATTCAGTACTTC. This translates into CASSRAEGGYKNIQYF. The rearrangement uses TRBV11-2 and TRBJ2-4; 7 bases are shared with TRBD2. Germline V gene data show CDR1 as SGHAT and CDR2 as FQNNGV. The CDR3 spans 16 residues. Germline trimming cut 5 bases from V and 3 bases from J; bases unmatched to any gene: 10.

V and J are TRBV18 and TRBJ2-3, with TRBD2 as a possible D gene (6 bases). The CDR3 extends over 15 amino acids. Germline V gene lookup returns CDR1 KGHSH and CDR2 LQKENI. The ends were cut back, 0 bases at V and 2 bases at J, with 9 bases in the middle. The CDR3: CASSPPQGLTDTQYF. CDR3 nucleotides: TGTGCCAGCTCACCACCTCAGGGACTCACAGATACGCAGTATTTT.

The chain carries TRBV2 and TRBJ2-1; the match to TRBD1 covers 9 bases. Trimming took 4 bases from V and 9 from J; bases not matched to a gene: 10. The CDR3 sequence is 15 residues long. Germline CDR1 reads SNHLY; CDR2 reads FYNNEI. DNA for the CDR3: TGTGCCAGCAGTGGGCCGGGACAGGGTCTAAGTGAGCAGTTCTTC. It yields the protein CASSGPGQGLSEQFF.

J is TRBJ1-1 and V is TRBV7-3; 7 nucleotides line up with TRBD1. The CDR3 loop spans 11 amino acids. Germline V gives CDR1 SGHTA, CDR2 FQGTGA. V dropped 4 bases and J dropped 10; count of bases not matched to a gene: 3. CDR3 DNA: TGTGCCAGCAGCTCAGGGGGAACAGCTTTCTTT. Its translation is CASSSGGTAFF.

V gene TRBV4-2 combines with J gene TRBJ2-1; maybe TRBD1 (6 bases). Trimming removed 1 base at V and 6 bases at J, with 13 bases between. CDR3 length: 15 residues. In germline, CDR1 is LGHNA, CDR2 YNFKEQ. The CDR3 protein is CASSQGRARGNEQFF. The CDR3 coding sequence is TGTGCCAGCAGCCAAGGAAGGGCCAGGGGCAATGAGCAGTTCTTC.

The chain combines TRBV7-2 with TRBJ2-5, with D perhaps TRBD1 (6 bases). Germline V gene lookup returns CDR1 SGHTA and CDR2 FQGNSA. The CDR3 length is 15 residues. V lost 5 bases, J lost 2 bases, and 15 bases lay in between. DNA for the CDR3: TGTGCCAGCAGCGGGGGCCCCGGACGGCAAGAGACCCAGTACTTC. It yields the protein CASSGGPGRQETQYF.

CDR3 DNA: TGCGCCAGCAGCTTACTAGCGGGAGGGGGCAATGAGCAGTTCTTC. Its translation: CASSLLAGGGNEQFF. The chain couples TRBV5-1 to TRBJ2-1; 13 bases are shared with TRBD2. This CDR3 has 15 amino acids. Germline assignment: CDR1 SGHRS and CDR2 YFSETQ. J lost 6 bases, V lost 2 bases, and 2 bases had no gene match.

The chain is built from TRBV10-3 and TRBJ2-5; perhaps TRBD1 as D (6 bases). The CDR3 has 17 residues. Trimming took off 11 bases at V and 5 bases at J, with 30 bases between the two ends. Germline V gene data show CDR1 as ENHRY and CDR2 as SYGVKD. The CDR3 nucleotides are TGTGCCCCCCCGGCCCAGATCCGAGACAGGAACGGGGAGACCCAGTACTTC. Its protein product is CAPPAQIRDRNGETQYF.

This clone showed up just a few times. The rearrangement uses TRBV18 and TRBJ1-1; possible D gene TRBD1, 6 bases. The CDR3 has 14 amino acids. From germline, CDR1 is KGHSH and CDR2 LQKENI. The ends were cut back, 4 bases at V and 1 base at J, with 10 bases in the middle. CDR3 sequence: CASSRRQENTEAFF. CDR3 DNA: TGTGCCAGCTCACGGAGACAGGAGAACACTGAAGCTTTCTTT.

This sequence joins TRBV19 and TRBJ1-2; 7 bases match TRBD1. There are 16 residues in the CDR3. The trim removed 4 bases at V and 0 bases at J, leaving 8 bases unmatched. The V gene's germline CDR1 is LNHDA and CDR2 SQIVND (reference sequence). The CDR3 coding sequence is TGTGCCAGTAGTAATTTCGGACAGGTCACTAACTATGGCTACACCTTC. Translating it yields CASSNFGQVTNYGYTF.

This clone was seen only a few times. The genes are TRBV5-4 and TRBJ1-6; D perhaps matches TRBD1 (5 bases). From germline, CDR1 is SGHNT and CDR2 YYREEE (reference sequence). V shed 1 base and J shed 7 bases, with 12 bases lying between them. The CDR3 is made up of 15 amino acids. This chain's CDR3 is CASSLYTGPNSPLHF. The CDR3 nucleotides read TGTGCCAGCAGCTTGTATACAGGACCCAATTCACCCCTCCACTTT. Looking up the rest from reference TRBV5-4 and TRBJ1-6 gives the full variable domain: ETGVTQSPTHLIKTRGQQVTLRCSSQSGHNTVSWYQQALGQGPQFIFQYYREEENGRGNFPPRFSGLQFPNYSSELNVNALELDDSALYLCASSLYTGPNSPLHFGNGTRLTVT.